This is a list of T cell receptor beta chains from one sample in a study of blood T cell repertoires in COVID-19. The method was immunoSEQ multiplex PCR; TCRdb's version includes in-frame clones alone and lacks a portion of them. The repertoire consists of 450,000 to 500,000 clones, with 88% occurring once and the leading ten covering around 7.9%. The material sequenced was PBMCs or T cells enriched from blood (not recorded which). These receptors were obtained from a woman aged 60-75 years who had recovered from COVID-19. Each CDR3 is given with its conserved first and last residue. D genes are given only for firm matches. Only part of the rows carry a size: once, few, many, or a class if the clone is expanded.

clone_size cdr3_length j_call v_call d_call cdr3_aa cdr3_nt
- 12 TRBJ2-5 TRBV29-1 - CSVTGLLETQYF TGCAGCGTTACGGGACTTTTGGAGACCCAGTACTTC
- 18 TRBJ2-4 TRBV5-4 TRBD1 CASSLGDRQRGAKNIQYF TGTGCCAGCAGCTTGGGGGACAGGCAAAGGGGAGCCAAAAACATTCAGTACTTC
- 12 TRBJ1-1 TRBV23-1 - CASSPLSTEAFF TGCGCCAGCAGTCCTCTCAGCACTGAAGCTTTCTTT
- 12 TRBJ2-7 TRBV19 - CASIPQCCEQYF TGTGCCAGTATCCCACAGTGCTGCGAGCAGTACTTC
once 12 TRBJ2-2 TRBV24-1 - CATRQETGELFF TGTGCCACCAGACAGGAGACCGGGGAGCTGTTTTTT
- 11 TRBJ2-1 TRBV6-2/TRBV6-3 TRBD2 CASSTSGEQFF TGTGCCAGCAGCACTAGCGGTGAGCAGTTCTTC
- 14 TRBJ2-5 TRBV5-1 - CASSLAIGQETQYF TGCGCCAGCAGCTTGGCTATCGGGCAAGAGACCCAGTACTTC
- 17 TRBJ1-1 TRBV5-1 - CASSQKDSPNWNTEAFF TGCGCCAGCAGCCAAAAAGACAGCCCGAATTGGAACACTGAAGCTTTCTTT
- 15 TRBJ1-1 TRBV11-2 TRBD1 CASSHLRDRLHEAFF TGTGCCAGCAGTCACCTTCGGGACAGGCTTCATGAAGCTTTCTTT
once 15 TRBJ2-2 TRBV24-1 TRBD1 CATSDLDRGYGELFF TGTGCCACCAGTGATTTGGACAGGGGGTACGGGGAGCTGTTTTTT
- 16 TRBJ2-5 TRBV27 - CASSLEQGKSIETQYF TGTGCCAGCAGCCTGGAACAGGGTAAATCAATCGAGACCCAGTACTTC
- 14 TRBJ2-7 TRBV6-6 - CASSYSGTSGEQYF TGTGCCAGCAGTTACTCGGGGACTTCGGGAGAGCAGTACTTC
- 13 TRBJ1-4 TRBV10-3 - CATYRQGEEKLFF TGTGCCACCTATAGGCAGGGTGAAGAAAAACTGTTTTTT
- 12 TRBJ1-4 TRBV29-1 TRBD1 CSVGNRGEKLFF TGCAGCGTCGGGAACAGGGGTGAAAAACTGTTTTTT
- 20 TRBJ2-6 TRBV5-5 TRBD1 CASSLAGGTGFHSGANVLTF TGTGCCAGCAGCTTGGCCGGTGGGACAGGGTTTCATTCTGGGGCCAACGTCCTGACTTTC
- 15 TRBJ1-2 TRBV6-5 TRBD1 CASSYHRDRVDGYTF TGTGCCAGCAGTTACCATCGAGACAGGGTGGATGGCTACACCTTC
- 13 TRBJ1-1 TRBV12-3/TRBV12-4 - CASGRELNTEAFF TGTGCCAGCGGCAGGGAATTGAACACTGAAGCTTTCTTT
- 14 TRBJ1-1 TRBV9 - CASSVVGANTEAFF TGTGCCAGCAGCGTAGTAGGGGCGAACACTGAAGCTTTCTTT
- 13 TRBJ1-4 TRBV12-3/TRBV12-4 - CASSFSGFEKLFF TGTGCCAGCAGTTTCTCAGGGTTTGAAAAACTGTTTTTT
- 15 TRBJ2-4 TRBV5-1 - CASSLGPGQTNIQYF TGCGCCAGCAGCCTGGGACCGGGACAAACAAACATTCAGTACTTC
- 16 TRBJ1-4 TRBV3-1/TRBV3-2 - CASSHLRGRGNEKLFF TGTGCCAGCAGCCATCTCAGGGGACGCGGTAATGAAAAACTGTTTTTT
once 12 TRBJ2-1 TRBV13 - CASSWGVNEQFF TGTGCCAGCAGCTGGGGGGTGAATGAGCAGTTCTTC
- 15 TRBJ1-4 TRBV9 - CASSVEAGLNEKLFF TGTGCCAGCAGCGTAGAGGCAGGGCTTAATGAAAAACTGTTTTTT
- 14 TRBJ2-2 TRBV24-1 TRBD1 CATRRGPNTGELFF TGTGCCACCAGGAGGGGGCCGAACACCGGGGAGCTGTTTTTT
few 15 TRBJ1-2 TRBV19 - CASSTQDTYNYGYTF TGTGCCAGTAGCACCCAAGACACCTATAACTATGGCTACACCTTC
- 13 TRBJ1-2 TRBV7-2 - CASTRGGHYGYTF TGTGCCAGCACCCGGGGGGGCCACTATGGCTACACCTTC
- 15 TRBJ1-1 TRBV3-1/TRBV3-2 - CASSQGPAKNTEAFF TGTGCCAGCAGCCAAGGACCAGCGAAGAACACTGAAGCTTTCTTT
- 16 TRBJ2-1 TRBV4-1 TRBD1 CASSQPGTGVSNEQFF TGCGCCAGCAGCCAACCCGGGACAGGGGTTTCGAATGAGCAGTTCTTC
- 12 TRBJ1-2 TRBV24-1 - CATNRGGYGYTF TGTGCCACCAATAGGGGAGGGTATGGCTACACCTTC
- 14 TRBJ1-3 TRBV29-1 - CSVEGRQTGNTIYF TGCAGCGTTGAAGGCAGACAAACTGGAAACACCATATATTTT
- 15 TRBJ2-5 TRBV2 TRBD1 CASTETLQGAETQYF TGTGCCAGCACCGAAACGCTCCAGGGGGCGGAGACCCAGTACTTC
- 14 TRBJ1-1 TRBV10-3 - CAITDGGLNTEAFF TGTGCCATCACCGACGGGGGATTGAACACTGAAGCTTTCTTT
- 14 TRBJ2-3 TRBV24-1 TRBD1 CATTDRGGTDTQYF TGTGCCACCACCGACAGGGGCGGGACAGATACGCAGTATTTT
- 12 TRBJ1-1 TRBV6-6 - CASSYMNTEAFF TGTGCCAGCAGCTATATGAACACTGAAGCTTTCTTT
- 14 TRBJ1-1 TRBV9 - CASSPHPGNTEAFF TGTGCCAGCAGCCCCCATCCCGGGAACACTGAAGCTTTCTTT
- 15 TRBJ2-3 TRBV2 TRBD1 CASSESRTGRDTQYF TGTGCCAGCAGTGAATCCAGGACAGGGAGGGATACGCAGTATTTT
- 15 TRBJ1-2 TRBV6-5 TRBD1 CASSSRGLLGYGYTF TGTGCCAGCAGTTCCAGGGGGCTTCTTGGCTATGGCTACACCTTC
- 14 TRBJ1-5 TRBV29-1 - CSVVSDGPNQPQHF TGCAGCGTTGTTAGCGACGGGCCCAATCAGCCCCAGCATTTT
- 15 TRBJ2-7 TRBV5-1 - CASSLWIGQTYEQYF TGCGCCAGCAGCTTGTGGATTGGGCAGACCTACGAGCAGTACTTC
- 13 TRBJ1-5 TRBV27 - CASSSTLYQPQHF TGTGCCAGCAGTTCTACCCTTTATCAGCCCCAGCATTTT
- 14 TRBJ1-2 TRBV24-1 - CATSDFRQGGGYTF TGTGCCACCAGTGATTTTAGGCAGGGCGGTGGCTACACCTTC
- 15 TRBJ2-1 TRBV5-1 - CASSLVNAVYNEQFF TGCGCCAGCAGCTTGGTGAATGCGGTGTACAATGAGCAGTTCTTC
- 17 TRBJ1-5 TRBV2 - CASRATSAQWSNQPQHF TGTGCCAGCAGAGCAACTTCGGCACAGTGGAGCAATCAGCCCCAGCATTTT
once 15 TRBJ2-7 TRBV19 TRBD1 CASSIASRGPYEQYF TGTGCCAGTAGTATCGCTTCCAGGGGGCCCTACGAGCAGTACTTC
- 13 TRBJ2-5 TRBV9 TRBD2 CASSPGGQETQYF TGTGCCAGCAGCCCGGGGGGGCAAGAGACCCAGTACTTC
- 12 TRBJ2-3 TRBV9 - CASSPVSDTQYF TGTGCCAGCAGCCCGGTTTCGGATACGCAGTATTTT
- 13 TRBJ1-1 TRBV19 - CASKLSWNTEAFF TGTGCCAGTAAATTGTCTTGGAACACTGAAGCTTTCTTT